This TCR beta chain emerged from a study of response to subunit inactivated influenza vaccine. In its sample, this clonotype was seen many times. As yet, its antigen is unknown. Study-level points and caveats: Authors suggested that a seasonal influenza vaccination recruits few new T cells each time.

This CDR3 spans 16 amino acids. Germline loops: CDR1 SGHVS, CDR2 FQNEAQ. The germline V and J ends were trimmed by 3 bases and 2 bases, with 15 bases remaining between them. TCRdb ran MiXCR on the RT-PCR reads and lists one entry per CDR3 protein. The sample consists of about half a million distinct CDR3 sequences, 9.5% to 13% of them appearing once. Source: PBMCs from blood, taken 45 days after vaccination. The sequence derives from a man aged 50-59 years who received an inactivated influenza vaccine. J is TRBJ2-3 and V is TRBV7-8; D remains ambiguous. In DNA, the CDR3 is TGTGCCAGCAGCTTGGGCTTGAGAGCGATCACAGATACGCAGTATTTT. Amino acids: CASSLGLRAITDTQYF. Variable domain in full (rest from reference TRBV7-8 and TRBJ2-3): GAGVSQSPRYKVAKRGQDVALRCDPISGHVSLFWYQQALGQGPEFLTYFQNEAQLDKSGLPSDRFFAERPEGSVSTLKIQRTQQEDSAVYLCASSLGLRAITDTQYFGPGTRLTVL.